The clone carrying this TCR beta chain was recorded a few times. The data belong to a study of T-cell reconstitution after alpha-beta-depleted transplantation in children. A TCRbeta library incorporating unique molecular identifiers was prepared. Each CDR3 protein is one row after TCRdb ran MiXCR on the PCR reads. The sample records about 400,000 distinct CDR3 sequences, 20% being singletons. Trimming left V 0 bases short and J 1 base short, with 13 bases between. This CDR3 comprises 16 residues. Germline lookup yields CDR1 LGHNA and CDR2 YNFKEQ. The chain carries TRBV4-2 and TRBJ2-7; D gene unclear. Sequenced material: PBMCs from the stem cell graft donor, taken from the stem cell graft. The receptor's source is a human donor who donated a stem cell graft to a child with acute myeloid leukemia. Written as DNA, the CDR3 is TGTGCCAGCAGCCAAGATTCGCCTAACCCTTCCTACGAGCAGTACTTC. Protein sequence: CASSQDSPNPSYEQYF.